Listed below are T cell receptor beta chains from one sample, sequenced in a study of tumor and adjacent non-tumor tissue in lung cancer. TCRdb used MiXCR to reprocess the multiplex PCR reads, holding one entry per CDR3 protein. The data contain roughly 140,000 distinct CDR3 sequences, around 66% of them singletons. The material sequenced was lung tumor tissue. These receptors all stem from a man between 60 and 75 years old with small cell lung cancer. Both conserved end residues are part of each CDR3. Each record gives: D gene, J gene, clone size, V gene, CDR3 DNA, CDR3 protein. A D gene is named only where the DNA matches it firmly. Clone sizes are given selectively: once, few, many, or a class where the clone is expanded.

. | TRBJ2-7 | . | TRBV6-5 | TGTGCTGGCAGTTACATCAGGGGACCCACCTACGAGCAGTACTTC | CAGSYIRGPTYEQYF
. | TRBJ2-5 | . | TRBV20-1 | TGCGGTGCAAGACTGACGGTTCAAGAGACCCAGTACTTC | CGARLTVQETQYF
. | TRBJ2-1 | . | TRBV5-6 | TGTGCCAGCAGTCAGAGGTATCTTGGACAGTTCTTC | CASSQRYLGQFF
TRBD2 | TRBJ2-7 | few | TRBV6-1 | TGTGCCAGCAGTGAAACTAGCGGGGGCTCCTACGAGCAGTACTTC | CASSETSGGSYEQYF
. | TRBJ1-1 | . | TRBV6-1 | TGTGCCAGCAGTGACCGGGGAAGCTGCGCTGAAGCTATCTTT | CASSDRGSCAEAIF
TRBD2 | TRBJ2-1 | . | TRBV11-3 | TGTGCCAGCGGCTCGGGACTAGCGGGAGGGCCCTACCATAAGCAGTTCTTC | CASGSGLAGGPYHKQFF
TRBD1 | TRBJ2-1 | . | TRBV11-3 | TGTGCCAGCAGCCCCGGGTTCCCGTGCTACTACGGGACAGGGGACCCAAGCTCCTACAATGAGCAGTTCTTC | CASSPGFPCYYGTGDPSSYNEQFF
TRBD1 | TRBJ2-4 | . | TRBV6-1 | TGTGCCAGCAGAGACAGGGGGCCGAACATTCAGTACTTC | CASRDRGPNIQYF
. | TRBJ2-1 | . | TRBV12-3/TRBV12-4 | TGTGCCAGCAGTTTAATCGGGACAACCTACAATGAGCAGTTCTTC | CASSLIGTTYNEQFF
. | TRBJ2-1 | . | TRBV6-6 | TGTACCAGCGCAGATAGAACCTACAATGAGCAGTTCTTC | CTSADRTYNEQFF
. | TRBJ2-5 | many | TRBV20-1 | TGCAGTGCTAGTATAGGGGGGAGAGAGACCCAGTACTTC | CSASIGGRETQYF